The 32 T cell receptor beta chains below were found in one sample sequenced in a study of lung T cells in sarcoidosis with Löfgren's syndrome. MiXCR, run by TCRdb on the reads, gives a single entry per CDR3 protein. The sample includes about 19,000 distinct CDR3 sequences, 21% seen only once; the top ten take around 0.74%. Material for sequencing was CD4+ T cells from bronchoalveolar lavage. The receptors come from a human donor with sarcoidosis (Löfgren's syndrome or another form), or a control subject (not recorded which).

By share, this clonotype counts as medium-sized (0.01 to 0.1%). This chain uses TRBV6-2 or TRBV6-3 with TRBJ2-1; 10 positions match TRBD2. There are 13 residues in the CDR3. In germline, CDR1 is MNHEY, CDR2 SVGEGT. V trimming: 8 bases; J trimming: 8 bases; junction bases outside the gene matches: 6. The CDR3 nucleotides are TGTGCCAGCGGTCCTAGCGGGAGCTATGAGCAGTTCTTC. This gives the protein CASGPSGSYEQFF.

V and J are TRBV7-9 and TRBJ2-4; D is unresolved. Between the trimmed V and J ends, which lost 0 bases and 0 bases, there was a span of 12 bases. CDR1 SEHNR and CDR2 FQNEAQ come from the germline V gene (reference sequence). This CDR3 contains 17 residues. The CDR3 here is CASSLAGTILAKNIQYF. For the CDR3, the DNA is TGTGCCAGCAGCTTAGCGGGAACGATTTTAGCCAAAAACATTCAGTACTTC.

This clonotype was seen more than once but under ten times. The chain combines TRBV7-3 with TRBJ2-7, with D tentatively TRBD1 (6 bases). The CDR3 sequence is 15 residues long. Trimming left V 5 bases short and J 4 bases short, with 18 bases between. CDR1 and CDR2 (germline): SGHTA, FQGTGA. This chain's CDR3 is CASSPGQSAIYEQYF. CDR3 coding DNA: TGTGCCAGCAGCCCTGGACAGAGTGCTATTTACGAGCAGTACTTC.

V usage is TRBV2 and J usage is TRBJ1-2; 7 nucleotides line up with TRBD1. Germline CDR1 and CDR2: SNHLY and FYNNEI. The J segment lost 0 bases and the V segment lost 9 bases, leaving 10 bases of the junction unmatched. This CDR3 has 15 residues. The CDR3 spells CASVQGTETNYGYTF. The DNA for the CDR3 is TGTGCCAGTGTTCAGGGGACAGAAACTAACTATGGCTACACCTTC.

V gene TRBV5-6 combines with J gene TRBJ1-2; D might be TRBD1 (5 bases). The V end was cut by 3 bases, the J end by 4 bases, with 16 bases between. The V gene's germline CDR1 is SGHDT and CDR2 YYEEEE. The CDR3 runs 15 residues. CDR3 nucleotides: TGTGCCAGCAGCTCGCTGTGGAACAGGACCTATGGCTACACCTTC. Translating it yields CASSSLWNRTYGYTF.

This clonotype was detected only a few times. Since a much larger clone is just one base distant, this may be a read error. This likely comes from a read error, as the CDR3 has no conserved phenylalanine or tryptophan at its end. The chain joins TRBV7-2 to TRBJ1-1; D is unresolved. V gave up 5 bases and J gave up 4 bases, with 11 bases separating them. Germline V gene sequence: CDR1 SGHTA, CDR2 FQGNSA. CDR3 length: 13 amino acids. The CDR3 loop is CASSVTRVTEAFS. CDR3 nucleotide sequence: TGTGCCAGCAGCGTGACTCGAGTCACTGAAGCTTTCTCT.

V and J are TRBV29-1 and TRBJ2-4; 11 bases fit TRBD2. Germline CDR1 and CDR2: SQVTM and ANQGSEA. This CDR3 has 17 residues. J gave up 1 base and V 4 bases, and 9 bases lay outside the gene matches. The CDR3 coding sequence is TGCAGCGTTGTGGGACTAGCGGAGGAGGGGGCCAAAAACATTCAGTACTTC. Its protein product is CSVVGLAEEGAKNIQYF.

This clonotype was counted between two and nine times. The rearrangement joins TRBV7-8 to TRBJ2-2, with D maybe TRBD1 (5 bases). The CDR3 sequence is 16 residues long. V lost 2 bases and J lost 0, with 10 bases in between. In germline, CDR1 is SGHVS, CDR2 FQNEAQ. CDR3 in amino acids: CASSLSWTTNTGELFF. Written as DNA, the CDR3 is TGTGCCAGCAGCTTATCCTGGACAACGAACACCGGGGAGCTGTTTTTT.

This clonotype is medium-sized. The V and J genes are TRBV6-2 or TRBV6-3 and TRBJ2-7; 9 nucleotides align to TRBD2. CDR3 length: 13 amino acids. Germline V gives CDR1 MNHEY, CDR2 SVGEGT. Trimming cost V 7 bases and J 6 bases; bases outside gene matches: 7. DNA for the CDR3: TGTGCCAGCACGTTAGCGGGAGACTTCGAGCAGTACTTC. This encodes CASTLAGDFEQYF.

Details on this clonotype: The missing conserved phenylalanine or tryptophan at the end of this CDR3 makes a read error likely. CDR3 nucleotide sequence: TGTGCCAGCAGCTTGGCCGGAAGACATAAAGAGACCCAGTACCTC. Protein: CASSLAGRHKETQYL. This rearrangement joins TRBV5-4 to TRBJ2-5; D uncertain. This CDR3 has 15 residues. CDR1 and CDR2 from the germline V gene are SGHNT and YYREEE (reference sequence). V was cut by 0 bases and J by 3 bases, with 12 bases left in between.

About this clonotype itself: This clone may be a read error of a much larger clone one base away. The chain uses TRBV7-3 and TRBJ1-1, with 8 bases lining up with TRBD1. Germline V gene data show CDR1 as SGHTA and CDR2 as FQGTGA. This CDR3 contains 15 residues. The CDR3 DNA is TGTGCCAGCAGCCAAACAGGGGGTAGTATGACTGAAGCTCTCTTT. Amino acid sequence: CASSQTGGSMTEALF.

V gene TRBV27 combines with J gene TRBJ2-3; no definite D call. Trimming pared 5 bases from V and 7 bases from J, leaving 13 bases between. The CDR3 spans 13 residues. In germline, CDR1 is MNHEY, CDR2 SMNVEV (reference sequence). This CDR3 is CASSPWNTYTQYF. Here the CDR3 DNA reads TGTGCCAGCAGTCCGTGGAACACGTATACGCAGTATTTT.

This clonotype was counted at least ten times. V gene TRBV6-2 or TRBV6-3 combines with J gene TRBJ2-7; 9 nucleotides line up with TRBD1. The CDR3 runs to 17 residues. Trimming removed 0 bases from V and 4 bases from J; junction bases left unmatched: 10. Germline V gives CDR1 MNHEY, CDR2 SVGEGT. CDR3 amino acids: CASSYSISRTGDYEQYF. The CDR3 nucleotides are TGTGCCAGCAGTTACTCGATCTCCCGGACAGGGGATTACGAGCAGTACTTC.

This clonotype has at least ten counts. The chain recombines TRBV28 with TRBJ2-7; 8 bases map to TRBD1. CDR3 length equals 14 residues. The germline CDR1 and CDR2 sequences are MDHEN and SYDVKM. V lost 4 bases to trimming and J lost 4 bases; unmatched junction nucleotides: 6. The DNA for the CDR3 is TGTGCCAGCAGTTCGGGACAGGCATTATACGAGCAGTACTTC. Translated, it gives CASSSGQALYEQYF.

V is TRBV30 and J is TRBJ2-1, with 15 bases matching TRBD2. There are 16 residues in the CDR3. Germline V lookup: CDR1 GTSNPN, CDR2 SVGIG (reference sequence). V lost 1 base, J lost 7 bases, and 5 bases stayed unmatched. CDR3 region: CAWSEGTSGRINEQFF. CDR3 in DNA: TGTGCCTGGAGTGAAGGGACTAGCGGGAGGATAAATGAGCAGTTCTTC.

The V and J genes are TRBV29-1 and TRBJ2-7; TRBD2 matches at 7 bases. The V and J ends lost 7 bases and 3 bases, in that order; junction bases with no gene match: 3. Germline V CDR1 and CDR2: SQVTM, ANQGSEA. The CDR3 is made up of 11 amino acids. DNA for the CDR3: TGCAGCGCCGGGGAGGGCTACGAGCAGTACTTC. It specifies CSAGEGYEQYF.

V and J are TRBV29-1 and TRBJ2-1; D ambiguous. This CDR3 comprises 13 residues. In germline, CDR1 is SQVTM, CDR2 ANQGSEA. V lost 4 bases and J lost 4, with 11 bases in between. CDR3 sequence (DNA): TGCAGCGTTGGGTCTGTTTCGTACAATGAGCAGTTCTTC. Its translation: CSVGSVSYNEQFF.

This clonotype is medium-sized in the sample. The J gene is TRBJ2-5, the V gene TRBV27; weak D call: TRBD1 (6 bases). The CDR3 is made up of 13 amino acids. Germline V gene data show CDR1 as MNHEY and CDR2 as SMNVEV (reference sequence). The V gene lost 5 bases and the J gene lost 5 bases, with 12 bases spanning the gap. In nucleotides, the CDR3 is TGTGCCAGCAGTAGGACAGTTCATGAGACCCAGTACTTC. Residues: CASSRTVHETQYF.

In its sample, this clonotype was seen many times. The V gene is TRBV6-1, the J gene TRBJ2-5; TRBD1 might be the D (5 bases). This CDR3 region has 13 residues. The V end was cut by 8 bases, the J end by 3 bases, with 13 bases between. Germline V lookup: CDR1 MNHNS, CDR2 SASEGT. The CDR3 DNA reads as TGTGCCAGCCAGGGTAAGGGTAAAGAGACCCAGTACTTC. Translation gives CASQGKGKETQYF.

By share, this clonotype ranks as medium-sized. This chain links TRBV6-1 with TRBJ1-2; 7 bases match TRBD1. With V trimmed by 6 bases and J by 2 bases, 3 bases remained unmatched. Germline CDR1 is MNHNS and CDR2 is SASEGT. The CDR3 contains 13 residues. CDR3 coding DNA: TGTGCCAGCAGGCCGGGACAGAACTATGGCTACACCTTC. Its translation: CASRPGQNYGYTF.

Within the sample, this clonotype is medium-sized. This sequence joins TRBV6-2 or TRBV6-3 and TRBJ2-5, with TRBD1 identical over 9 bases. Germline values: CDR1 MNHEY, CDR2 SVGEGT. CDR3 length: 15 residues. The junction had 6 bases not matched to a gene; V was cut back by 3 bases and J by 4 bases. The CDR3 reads CASSYGTGRRETQYF. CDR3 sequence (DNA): TGTGCCAGCAGTTATGGGACAGGGAGGCGAGAGACCCAGTACTTC.

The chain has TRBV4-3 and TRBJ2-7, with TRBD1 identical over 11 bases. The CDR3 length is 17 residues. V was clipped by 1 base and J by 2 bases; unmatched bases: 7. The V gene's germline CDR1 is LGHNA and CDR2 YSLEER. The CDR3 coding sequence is TGCGCCAGCAGCCAAGGATCCGGGACAGGGGGGACCTACGAGCAGTACTTC. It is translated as CASSQGSGTGGTYEQYF.

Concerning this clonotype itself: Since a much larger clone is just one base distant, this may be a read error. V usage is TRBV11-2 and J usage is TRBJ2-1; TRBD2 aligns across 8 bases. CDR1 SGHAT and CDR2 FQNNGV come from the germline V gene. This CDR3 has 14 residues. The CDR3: CASSFTGGRNEHFF. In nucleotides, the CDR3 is TGTGCCAGCAGCTTCACGGGAGGGCGCAATGAGCATTTCTTC. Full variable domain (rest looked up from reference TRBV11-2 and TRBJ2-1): EAGVAQSPRYKIIEKRQSVAFWCNPISGHATLYWYQQILGQGPKLLIQFQNNGVVDDSQLPKDRFSAERLKGVDSTLKIQPAKLEDSAVYLCASSFTGGRNEHFFGPGTRLTVL.

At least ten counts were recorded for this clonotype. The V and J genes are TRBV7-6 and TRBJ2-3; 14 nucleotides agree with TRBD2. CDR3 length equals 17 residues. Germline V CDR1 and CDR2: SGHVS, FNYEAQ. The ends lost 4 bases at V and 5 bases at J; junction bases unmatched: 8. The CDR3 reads CASSYRLAGGHRDTQYF. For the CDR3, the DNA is TGTGCCAGCAGCTACCGACTAGCGGGAGGGCATAGAGATACGCAGTATTTT.

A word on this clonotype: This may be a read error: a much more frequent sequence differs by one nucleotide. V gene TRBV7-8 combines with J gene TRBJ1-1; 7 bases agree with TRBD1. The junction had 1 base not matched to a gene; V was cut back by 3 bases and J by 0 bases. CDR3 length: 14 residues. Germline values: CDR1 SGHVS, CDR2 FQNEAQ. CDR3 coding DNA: TGTGCCAGCAGCTTGACAGGGTTGAACACTGAAGCTTTCTTT. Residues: CASSLTGLNTEAFF.

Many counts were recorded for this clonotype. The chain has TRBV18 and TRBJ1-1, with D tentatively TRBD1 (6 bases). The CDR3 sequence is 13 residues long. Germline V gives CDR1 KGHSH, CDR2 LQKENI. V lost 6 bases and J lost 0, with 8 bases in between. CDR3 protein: CASSQGMNTEAFF. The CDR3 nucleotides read TGTGCCAGCTCCCAGGGGATGAACACTGAAGCTTTCTTT.

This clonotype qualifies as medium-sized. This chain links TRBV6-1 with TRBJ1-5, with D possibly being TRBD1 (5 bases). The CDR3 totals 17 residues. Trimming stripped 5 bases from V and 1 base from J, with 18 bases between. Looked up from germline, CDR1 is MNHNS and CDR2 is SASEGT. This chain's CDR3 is CASSPIDSGGSNQPQHF. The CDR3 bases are TGTGCCAGCAGTCCCATCGACTCGGGGGGAAGCAATCAGCCCCAGCATTTT.

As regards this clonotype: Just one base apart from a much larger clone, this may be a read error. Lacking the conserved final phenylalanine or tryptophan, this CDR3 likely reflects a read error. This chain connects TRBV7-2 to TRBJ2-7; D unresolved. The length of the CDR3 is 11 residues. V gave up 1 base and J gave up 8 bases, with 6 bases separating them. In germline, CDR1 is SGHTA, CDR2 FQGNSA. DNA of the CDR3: TGTGCCAGCAGCTTAGATTTGAAGCAGTACTCC. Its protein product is CASSLDLKQYS.

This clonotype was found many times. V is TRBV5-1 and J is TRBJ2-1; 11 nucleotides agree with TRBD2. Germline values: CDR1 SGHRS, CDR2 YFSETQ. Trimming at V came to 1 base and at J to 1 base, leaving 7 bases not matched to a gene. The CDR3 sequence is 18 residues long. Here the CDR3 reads CASSLTSGSIRSYNEQFF. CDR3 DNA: TGCGCCAGCAGCTTGACTAGCGGGAGTATAAGGTCCTACAATGAGCAGTTCTTC.

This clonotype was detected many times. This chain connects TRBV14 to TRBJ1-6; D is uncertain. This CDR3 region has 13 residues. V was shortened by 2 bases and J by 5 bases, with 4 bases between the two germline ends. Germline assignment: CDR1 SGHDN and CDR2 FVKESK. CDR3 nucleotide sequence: TGTGCCAGCAGCCAATCTCATAATTCACCCCTCCACTTT. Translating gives CASSQSHNSPLHF.

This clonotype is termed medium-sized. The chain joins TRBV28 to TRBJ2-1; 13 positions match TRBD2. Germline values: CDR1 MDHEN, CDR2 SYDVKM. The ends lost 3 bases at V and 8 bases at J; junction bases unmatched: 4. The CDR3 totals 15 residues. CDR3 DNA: TGTGCCAGCAGTTTTCCACTAGCGGGAGGGGATGAGCAGTTCTTC. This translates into CASSFPLAGGDEQFF.

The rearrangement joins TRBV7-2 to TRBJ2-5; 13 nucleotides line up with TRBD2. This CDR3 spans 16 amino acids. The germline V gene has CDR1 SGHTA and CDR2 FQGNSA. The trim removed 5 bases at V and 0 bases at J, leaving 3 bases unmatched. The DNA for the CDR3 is TGTGCCAGCAGCCAGGGACTAGCGGGATACCAAGAGACCCAGTACTTC. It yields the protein CASSQGLAGYQETQYF. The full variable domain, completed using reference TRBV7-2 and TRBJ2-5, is GAGVSQSPSNKVTEKGKDVELRCDPISGHTALYWYRQSLGQGLEFLIYFQGNSAPDKSGLPSDRFSAERTGGSVSTLTIQRTQQEDSAVYLCASSQGLAGYQETQYFGPGTRLLVL.